What follows are 2 T cell receptor beta chains derived from one specimen sequenced in a study of T cell changes during pregnancy in multiple sclerosis. The method was immunoSEQ multiplex PCR; TCRdb's version includes in-frame clones alone and lacks a portion of them. The sample contains fewer than 65,000 clones, about 91% of which appear only once. The sequencing here drew on peripheral blood, taken before pregnancy. Receptor source: a female donor with multiple sclerosis, enrolled in a pregnancy study.

CDR3 bases: TGTGCCAGTAGTATAGCCCCCAGGGGAGCTTTCTTT. Translated, it gives CASSIAPRGAFF. The chain is built from TRBV19 and TRBJ1-1; D perhaps matches TRBD1 (6 bases). V was trimmed by 1 base and J by 10 bases, leaving 10 bases between them. Germline V CDR1 and CDR2: LNHDA, SQIVND (reference sequence). This CDR3 spans 12 amino acids.

V gene TRBV4-1 combines with J gene TRBJ2-7, with TRBD1 matching 10 bases. Per germline, CDR1 MGHRA and CDR2 YSYEKL. V gave up 0 bases and J gave up 4 bases; unmatched junction bases: 6. The CDR3 loop spans 16 amino acids. CDR3 sequence reads: CASSQDEGQGQYEQYF. The CDR3 bases are TGCGCCAGCAGCCAAGATGAGGGACAGGGGCAGTACGAGCAGTACTTC.